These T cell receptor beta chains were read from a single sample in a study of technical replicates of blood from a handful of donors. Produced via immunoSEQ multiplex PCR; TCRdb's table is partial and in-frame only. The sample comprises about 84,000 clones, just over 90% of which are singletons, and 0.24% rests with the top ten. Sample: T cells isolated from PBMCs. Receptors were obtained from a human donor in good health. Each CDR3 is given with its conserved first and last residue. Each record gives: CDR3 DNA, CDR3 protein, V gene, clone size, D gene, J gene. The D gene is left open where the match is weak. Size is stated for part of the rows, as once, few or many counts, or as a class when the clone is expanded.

TGTGCCAGCTCACGGGGAGGAATCGGGGAGAACACTGAAGCTTTCTTT CASSRGGIGENTEAFF TRBV18 - - TRBJ1-1
TGTGCCACCACCGCTTTTACAGGGGGCTCGCAGCCCCAGCATTTT CATTAFTGGSQPQHF TRBV15 - TRBD1 TRBJ1-5
TGTGCCAGCAGTTTGTGGGGGGCCGGGGAGCTGTTTTTT CASSLWGAGELFF TRBV28 - - TRBJ2-2
TGTGCCAGCAGCTCAACGACGGGGGGTCGGCAAGAGACCCAGTACTTC CASSSTTGGRQETQYF TRBV7-9 - TRBD2 TRBJ2-5
TGTGCCAGCAGCTTAAGGACAGTGACAGATACGCAGTATTTT CASSLRTVTDTQYF TRBV5-4 - - TRBJ2-3
TGTGCCAGCAGCCAGGACACGTTAGGGAACACTGAAGCTTTCTTT CASSQDTLGNTEAFF TRBV4-2 - - TRBJ1-1
TGCAGCGTTGAAGACCTCTCCTACGAGCAGTACTTC CSVEDLSYEQYF TRBV29-1 - - TRBJ2-7
TGTGCCAGCAGAACTAGCGAAGCCCCCGCGAACACCGGGGAGCTGTTTTTT CASRTSEAPANTGELFF TRBV13 - TRBD2 TRBJ2-2
TGTGCCAGCAGCATACTATGGACAGGCAATCAGCCCCAGCATTTT CASSILWTGNQPQHF TRBV7-8 - - TRBJ1-5
TGTGCCAGCTCACCACCAGGGGGAAAACATGAAAAACTGTTTTTT CASSPPGGKHEKLFF TRBV18 - - TRBJ1-4
TGTGCCAGCAGTAGACCAATACCGGGACCGGGGACTAGCGGGAGGCCCTACGAGCAGTACTTC CASSRPIPGPGTSGRPYEQYF TRBV2 few TRBD2 TRBJ2-7
TGTGCCAGTAGTCCACAGGGATACGAGCAGTACTTC CASSPQGYEQYF TRBV19 - - TRBJ2-7
TGTGCCAGCAGCTCAGCATGGGAGTACCAAGAGACCCAGTACTTC CASSSAWEYQETQYF TRBV11-2 - - TRBJ2-5
TGTGCCTGGACGGGGACAGTTCAATCCGGTTACGAGCAGTACTTC CAWTGTVQSGYEQYF TRBV30 - TRBD1 TRBJ2-7
TGTGCCAGCAGCCGGGACAGGGACACCGGGGAGCTGTTTTTT CASSRDRDTGELFF TRBV7-3 - TRBD1 TRBJ2-2
TGTGCCAGCAGCTTGGATAAGCGGGGACAGGCGCGCGAGCAGTACTTC CASSLDKRGQAREQYF TRBV5-8 - - TRBJ2-7
TGTGCCAGCAGCCAACCCGAAAGCGGGGGCTACAATGAGCAGTTCTTC CASSQPESGGYNEQFF TRBV4-2 - TRBD2 TRBJ2-1
TGCAGCGGCGGGACAGCTTTCTACGAGCAGTACTTC CSGGTAFYEQYF TRBV29-1 - - TRBJ2-7
TGTGCCAGCAGCTTATATCCTACTAACGGGAATGAAAAACTGTTTTTT CASSLYPTNGNEKLFF TRBV7-8 - - TRBJ1-4
TGCGCCAGCAGCTTGGAGCCAGCGGGACTCCCAGGGACCCAGTACTTC CASSLEPAGLPGTQYF TRBV5-1 - TRBD2 TRBJ2-5
TGCGCCAGCAGCAGGGGGCTTGTGAACCTTTTGGCTTTCTTT CASSRGLVNLLAFF TRBV10-2 - TRBD1 TRBJ1-1
TGTGCCAGCTCACCAGAGAGACTAGCGATTAGATACGAGCAGTACTTC CASSPERLAIRYEQYF TRBV18 - TRBD2 TRBJ2-7
TGTGCCAGCAGCTTATTCAGCTCCTACGAGCAGTACTTC CASSLFSSYEQYF TRBV13 - - TRBJ2-7
TGTGCCAGCTCACCCCTTCAGGAAGCCCACGGCTACACCTTC CASSPLQEAHGYTF TRBV18 - - TRBJ1-2
TGTGCCAGCAGCCAGACAGACTCTGGGGCCAACGTCCTGACTTTC CASSQTDSGANVLTF TRBV5-4 once - TRBJ2-6
TGCGCCAGCAGCCAAGAAGGAGTCCAAGAGACCCAGTACTTC CASSQEGVQETQYF TRBV4-1 - - TRBJ2-5
TGTGCCAGCAGTATTACAACTAGCGGGGGCCATGAGCAGTTCTTC CASSITTSGGHEQFF TRBV27 - TRBD2 TRBJ2-1
TGTGCCAGCAGCCCCCCCATGAACACTGAAGCTTTCTTT CASSPPMNTEAFF TRBV9 - - TRBJ1-1
TGTGCCAGCAGCTCGGGACAGGTAAACTACGAGCAGTACTTC CASSSGQVNYEQYF TRBV7-9 once TRBD1 TRBJ2-7
TGTGCCAGCAGTGAATTCCTTTCGAAGGGACAAGGGAATGGCTACACCTTC CASSEFLSKGQGNGYTF TRBV2 - - TRBJ1-2
TGCGCCAGCAGCTTGGCGTCCGTTGACTATGGCTACACCTTC CASSLASVDYGYTF TRBV5-1 - - TRBJ1-2
TGTGCCTGGAGTGGGGCGGGGGCCGAAAGCTACGAGCAGTACTTC CAWSGAGAESYEQYF TRBV30 - - TRBJ2-7
TGTGCCAGCAGTGAACCGGGACAAATATACAATGAGCAGTTCTTC CASSEPGQIYNEQFF TRBV6-1 - - TRBJ2-1
TGTGCCAGCAGTGGACCAAGACAGGGACCGGGTGAGCAGTTCTTC CASSGPRQGPGEQFF TRBV6-1 - TRBD1 TRBJ2-1
TGTGCCACAACGACAGGGTCTCATCAGCCCCAGCATTTT CATTTGSHQPQHF TRBV10-3 - TRBD1 TRBJ1-5
TGTGCCAGCAGCTTGGCAGGCTATTGGGAGACCCAGTACTTC CASSLAGYWETQYF TRBV11-2 - - TRBJ2-5
TGTGCCAGCAGCTTAACCTCGGACAGGGTCACCGGGGAGCTGTTTTTT CASSLTSDRVTGELFF TRBV7-8 - TRBD1 TRBJ2-2
TGTGCCAGCAGTTACTCCCCCTCGGGAAGTGAAAAACTGTTTTTT CASSYSPSGSEKLFF TRBV6-5 - - TRBJ1-4